These T cell receptor beta chains were read from a single sample in a study of cytomegalovirus exposure and HLA in healthy donors. Assay: immunoSEQ multiplex PCR; the TCRdb copy retains only in-frame clones and omits some. This sample has 140,000 to 150,000 clones, with about 89% found just once. The sequencing sample was made of PBMCs. The receptors were gathered from a man in his late teens or twenties in good health and CMV-seronegative. Each CDR3 is given with its conserved first and last residue. A D gene is named only where the DNA matches it firmly. For some rows the clone size is stated as once, few or many, or as a class when expanded; others skip it.

.	TRBJ2-5	14	TRBV5-1	.	TGCGCCAGCAGCTTGGCTGGGGCCCAAGAGACCCAGTACTTC	CASSLAGAQETQYF
.	TRBJ2-7	15	TRBV4-1	TRBD1	TGCGCCAGCAGCCAAGATCGGGACAGGGTCTACGAGCAGTACTTC	CASSQDRDRVYEQYF
.	TRBJ1-6	16	TRBV21-1	.	TGTGCCAGCAGCCCATCACGGGACAGGTATAATTCACCCCTCCACTTT	CASSPSRDRYNSPLHF
.	TRBJ2-1	16	TRBV7-2	TRBD2	TGTGCCAGCAGCTTAGAGGGGACTAGCGGATACAATGAGCAGTTCTTC	CASSLEGTSGYNEQFF
.	TRBJ1-2	18	TRBV2	.	TGTGCCAGCCCCGAAGGAGGGTTTTCTGGGGTGGGTAACTATGGCTACACCTTC	CASPEGGFSGVGNYGYTF
once	TRBJ2-1	15	TRBV5-1	.	TGCGCCAGCAACAAAGAAGGGGGTGGGTACAATGAGCAGTTCTTC	CASNKEGGGYNEQFF
.	TRBJ2-1	16	TRBV18	TRBD1	TGTGCCAGCTCACCACCTTTCGGACAGGGTGTCAATGAGCAGTTCTTC	CASSPPFGQGVNEQFF
.	TRBJ2-2	18	TRBV7-2	TRBD1	TGTGCCAGCAGCCCGGTAGACAGGGGGCCGGGTGGGACCGGGGAGCTGTTTTTT	CASSPVDRGPGGTGELFF
once	TRBJ2-6	16	TRBV7-3	.	TGTGCCAGCAGCCAGGGGCGGGGGCACGGGGCCAACGTCCTGACTTTC	CASSQGRGHGANVLTF
.	TRBJ2-1	14	TRBV25-1	TRBD2	TGTGCCAGCAGTGAATCTGGAAGCGGGGATGAGCAGTTCTTC	CASSESGSGDEQFF
medium-sized	TRBJ1-1	14	TRBV30	TRBD1	TGTGCCTGGAGCATTTATACAGGGGGCACTGAAGCTTTCTTT	CAWSIYTGGTEAFF
.	TRBJ2-2	16	TRBV27	TRBD2	TGTGCCAGCAGTTTCCCTAGCGGGCAGAACACCGGGGAGCTGTTTTTT	CASSFPSGQNTGELFF
.	TRBJ2-3	17	TRBV2	TRBD2	TGTGCCAGCAGTGAAACCCCCCTGGCGGGAGGGGAGGATACGCAGTATTTT	CASSETPLAGGEDTQYF
.	TRBJ1-5	18	TRBV7-9	.	TGTGCCAGCAGCGGAACCGTCGAGGACAGTAAACCAGGCCAGCCCCAGCATTTT	CASSGTVEDSKPGQPQHF
.	TRBJ2-6	18	TRBV7-6	TRBD2	TGTGCCAGCAGCGCCATGAGGCGGGAGGATGCTGGGGCCAACGTCCTGACTTTC	CASSAMRREDAGANVLTF
.	TRBJ2-2	17	TRBV9	TRBD2	TGTGCCAGCAGCGTAGAAACTAGCGGGAGTAGCACCGGGGAGCTGTTTTTT	CASSVETSGSSTGELFF
.	TRBJ2-1	15	TRBV6-1	.	TGTGCCAGCAGTGGATGGACACAAACAGGGAATGAGCAGTTCTTC	CASSGWTQTGNEQFF
.	TRBJ2-3	12	TRBV11-3	TRBD2	TGTGCCAGCAGCAACCAAGCGGGGGCGCAGTATTTT	CASSNQAGAQYF
.	TRBJ2-2	15	TRBV7-8	.	TGTGCCAGCAGCTCGAGTCAGGGGATCACCGGGGAGCTGTTTTTT	CASSSSQGITGELFF
few	TRBJ1-5	14	TRBV19	TRBD1	TGTGCCAGTAGTGCAACAGGGGGCAATCAGCCCCAGCATTTT	CASSATGGNQPQHF
.	TRBJ1-4	19	TRBV10-1	TRBD1	TGCGCCAGCAGACCAAATGAAGGGACAGGTTATTCAACTAATGAAAAACTGTTTTTT	CASRPNEGTGYSTNEKLFF
.	TRBJ2-3	18	TRBV4-3	TRBD2	TGCGCCAGCAGCCAAGAAGTTAGCAGCGGGAGGGCCGGAGATACGCAGTATTTT	CASSQEVSSGRAGDTQYF
.	TRBJ2-7	13	TRBV4-1	.	TGCGCCAGCAGCCAAGATTACAGGGACGAGCAGTACTTC	CASSQDYRDEQYF
once	TRBJ1-5	16	TRBV19	TRBD1	TGTGCCAGTAGTTCCGGGACAGGGGCTAGCAATCAGCCCCAGCATTTT	CASSSGTGASNQPQHF
.	TRBJ2-1	15	TRBV11-2	TRBD1	TGTGCCAGCAGCTCACACAGGGGAACCTACAATGAGCAGTTCTTC	CASSSHRGTYNEQFF
.	TRBJ2-5	14	TRBV2	TRBD2	TGTGCCAGCATCTTAGCGGGAAAAGAGGAGACCCAGTACTTC	CASILAGKEETQYF
.	TRBJ2-3	15	TRBV11-2	TRBD2	TGTGCCAGCAGCCAAGGACTAGCGGGCACAGATACGCAGTATTTT	CASSQGLAGTDTQYF
.	TRBJ1-2	16	TRBV11-3	.	TGTGCCAGCAGCTCCCGCCGACAGCATACTAACTATGGCTACACCTTC	CASSSRRQHTNYGYTF
.	TRBJ1-3	16	TRBV30	.	TGTGCCTGGAGGAGGACAGCTACCTACTCTGGAAACACCATATATTTT	CAWRRTATYSGNTIYF
.	TRBJ2-3	15	TRBV7-3	TRBD1	TGTGCCAGCAGCCCCGGGACAGGGAGTCCAGATACGCAGTATTTT	CASSPGTGSPDTQYF
.	TRBJ2-1	15	TRBV6-5	TRBD2	TGTGCCAGCAGCAACCGACTAGCGGGAGTCCATGAGCAGTTCTTC	CASSNRLAGVHEQFF
.	TRBJ2-2	14	TRBV9	.	TGTGCCAGCAGCGTAGGGTCCTCGGTCGGGGAGCTGTTTTTT	CASSVGSSVGELFF
once	TRBJ2-3	14	TRBV18	.	TGTGCCAGCTCACCTATTCCTAGCACAGATACGCAGTATTTT	CASSPIPSTDTQYF
.	TRBJ2-7	15	TRBV9	.	TGTGCCAGCAGCGTACTCCCGCAAGGGGTCAACGAGCAGTACTTC	CASSVLPQGVNEQYF
.	TRBJ1-2	14	TRBV5-1	TRBD1	TGCGCCAGCAGCTCCGGGACAGAGACCTATGGCTACACCTTC	CASSSGTETYGYTF
.	TRBJ1-2	14	TRBV7-9	.	TGTGCCAGCAGCTTAGTGGCGACTAGCTATGGCTACACCTTC	CASSLVATSYGYTF
once	TRBJ2-5	13	TRBV13	.	TGTGCCAGCAGCGACAGCCCTCAAGAGACCCAGTACTTC	CASSDSPQETQYF
.	TRBJ1-4	17	TRBV28	.	TGTGCCAGCAGTCCCTACCCCTACGGAGCAACTAATGAAAAACTGTTTTTT	CASSPYPYGATNEKLFF
.	TRBJ1-1	14	TRBV6-6	TRBD1	TGTGCCAGCAGTTACGGACAGGGCAACACTGAAGCTTTCTTT	CASSYGQGNTEAFF
.	TRBJ1-2	13	TRBV5-1	.	TGCGCCAGCAGGCCAGGCTACGAGGGTGGCTACACCTTC	CASRPGYEGGYTF
once	TRBJ1-1	16	TRBV28	TRBD1	TGTGCCAGCAGACCCCGGACAGGCGGCCAGGACACTGAAGCTTTCTTT	CASRPRTGGQDTEAFF
.	TRBJ2-5	15	TRBV18	.	TGTGCCAGCTCACCACCGGACAGACACCAAGAGACCCAGTACTTC	CASSPPDRHQETQYF
.	TRBJ1-2	15	TRBV6-4	.	TGTGCCAGCAGTGTCACAGGGTACCCCCGCTATGGCTACACCTTC	CASSVTGYPRYGYTF
.	TRBJ2-2	15	TRBV2	TRBD1	TGTGCCAGCACCGAGGGGACAGGGGGTTGGGGGGAGCTGTTTTTT	CASTEGTGGWGELFF
.	TRBJ2-3	16	TRBV5-6	.	TGTGCCAGCAGCCCTGAGGTTGAGCGGCCCACAGATACGCAGTATTTT	CASSPEVERPTDTQYF
.	TRBJ2-5	12	TRBV30	.	TGTGCCTGGGGGGGACTCCAAGAGACCCAGTACTTC	CAWGGLQETQYF
.	TRBJ1-2	12	TRBV29-1	TRBD1	TGCAGCGGACGACAGGGTAACTATGGCTACACCTTC	CSGRQGNYGYTF
.	TRBJ2-3	16	TRBV7-8	TRBD2	TGTGCCAGCAGCTTGGGGAATGGACTAGCGACAGATACGCAGTATTTT	CASSLGNGLATDTQYF
.	TRBJ2-3	15	TRBV11-2	TRBD2	TGTGCCAGCAGCTCGACTAGCGGGAGAAAGTTAACGCAGTATTTT	CASSSTSGRKLTQYF
.	TRBJ1-5	13	TRBV19	.	TGTGCCAGTAGCACGGGGGATTATCAGCCCCAGCATTTT	CASSTGDYQPQHF